This T cell receptor beta chain came from a study of blood T cell repertoires in COVID-19. The CDR3 totals 12 residues. V lost 3 bases and J 7 bases, leaving 8 bases between the germline ends. The V gene's germline CDR1 is KGHDR and CDR2 SFDVKD. Recruits, aged about 18 to 90 years, lived in some 25 US areas. Before being deemed recovered, Cohort 3 donors had two negative PCRs, clearance, or symptom resolution. In the source study's methods: Estimates of nucleated cell counts were drawn from the amplification of reference gene primers. TCRdb's table, derived via immunoSEQ multiplex PCR, lists solely in-frame clones and lacks some. The V and J calls and clone size were taken over from that table, and D and trimming were inferred from the DNA. The sample includes roughly 160,000 clones, about 90% of them seen just once.

Source material: PBMCs or T cells enriched from blood (not recorded which). The receptor comes from a woman in her fifties or sixties who had recovered from COVID-19. The chain combines TRBV24-1 with TRBJ1-1; D gene uncertain. As DNA, the CDR3 is TGTGCCACCAGTGATCGGGTTGGTGAAGCTTTCTTT. It is translated as CATSDRVGEAFF.